The 21 T cell receptor beta chains below were found in one sample sequenced in a study of T cell responses to AZD1222 COVID-19 vaccine. Repertoires were generated with immunoSEQ multiplex PCR, while TCRdb's copy carries only in-frame clones and drops some. The data contain 40,000 to 55,000 clones, over 85% of them singletons. The source was peripheral blood, collected 28 days after the second AZD1222 dose. The receptors originated from an adult who received the AZD1222 COVID-19 vaccine.

This sequence joins TRBV9 and TRBJ1-2; D perhaps matches TRBD1 (5 bases). Between the trimmed V and J ends, which lost 0 bases and 8 bases, there was a span of 8 bases. Germline assignment: CDR1 SGDLS and CDR2 YYNGEE. The CDR3 extends over 12 amino acids. CDR3 in amino acids: CASSVAGGGYTF. In DNA, the CDR3 is TGTGCCAGCAGCGTAGCTGGGGGAGGCTACACCTTC.

This chain uses TRBV11-3 with TRBJ2-1; D gene ambiguous. The germline gives CDR1 SGHNT, CDR2 YENEEA. V was shortened by 5 bases and J by 1 base, with 12 bases between the two germline ends. The CDR3 extends over 15 amino acids. DNA of the CDR3: TGTGCCAGCAGCCCCCGATCGGCATCCTACAATGAGCAGTTCTTC. Its protein is CASSPRSASYNEQFF.

The CDR3 DNA reads as TGTGCCAGCTCACCGAACCAGGGGTTTAATGAAAAACTGTTTTTT. As protein: CASSPNQGFNEKLFF. V usage is TRBV18 and J usage is TRBJ1-4; D might be TRBD1 (6 bases). The V gene's germline CDR1 is KGHSH and CDR2 LQKENI. The CDR3 has 15 amino acids. V was trimmed by 3 bases and J by 4 bases, leaving 12 bases between them.

The chain employs TRBV10-2 and TRBJ2-5, with 8 bases that match TRBD1. CDR3 length equals 13 residues. Germline assignment: CDR1 WSHSY and CDR2 SAAADI. V lost 8 bases and J lost 0; bases outside the gene matches: 2. CDR3 sequence (DNA): TGCGCCAGCTTGGACAGGGACCAAGAGACCCAGTACTTC. Amino acid sequence: CASLDRDQETQYF.

The J gene is TRBJ1-6, the V gene TRBV10-3, with no clear D. V was clipped by 3 bases and J by 5 bases, with 8 bases between them. Germline assignment: CDR1 ENHRY and CDR2 SYGVKD. The length of the CDR3 is 14 residues. The CDR3: CAISEDGNNSPLHF. The CDR3 bases are TGTGCCATCAGTGAAGACGGCAATAATTCACCCCTCCACTTT.

The rearrangement links TRBV25-1 to TRBJ2-2; 8 bases align to TRBD1. Germline loops: CDR1 MGHDK, CDR2 SYGVNS. The trim removed 4 bases at V and 7 bases at J, leaving 11 bases unmatched. The CDR3 contains 16 residues. This CDR3 reads CASSAPGTGRVGELFF. As DNA, the CDR3 is TGTGCCAGCAGTGCGCCCGGGACAGGCCGTGTCGGGGAGCTGTTTTTT.

The table lists this clone with a few counts. For the CDR3, the DNA is TGTGCCAGCAGCGATTCGGCAGGGACGGGTCAGCCCCAGCATTTT. The encoded protein is CASSDSAGTGQPQHF. The chain couples TRBV6-5 to TRBJ1-5, with D possibly being TRBD1 (5 bases). Trimming took 6 bases from V and 6 from J, leaving 18 bases between them. CDR1 and CDR2 (germline): MNHEY, SVGAGI. The CDR3 is 15 residues long.

This clone was picked up one time. The sample contains more than one DNA sequence encoding this CDR3. V gene TRBV19 combines with J gene TRBJ2-1, with D hard to call. CDR1 LNHDA and CDR2 SQIVND come from the germline V gene (reference sequence). Trimming shortened V by 5 bases and J by 3 bases, and 2 bases separated the two germline ends. This CDR3 is 11 amino acids long. CDR3 amino acids: CASSVYNEQFF. The CDR3 region has the DNA TGTGCCAGTAGTGTCTACAATGAGCAGTTCTTC.

This clone has only one observation. This chain joins TRBV5-1 and TRBJ1-1; D unresolved. This CDR3 has 14 residues. The V end was cut by 8 bases, the J end by 0 bases, with 14 bases between. Germline V CDR1 and CDR2: SGHRS, YFSETQ. The CDR3 DNA reads TGCGCCAGTAGGTTCTGGACCATGAACACTGAAGCTTTCTTT. This codes for CASRFWTMNTEAFF.

The chain uses TRBV19 and TRBJ1-6; TRBD1 aligns across 7 bases. This CDR3 spans 15 amino acids. V lost 1 base and J lost 7; bases outside the gene matches: 4. Germline V lookup: CDR1 LNHDA, CDR2 SQIVND (reference sequence). As DNA, the CDR3 is TGTGCCAGTAGTATAGGCGGGACAGCCAATTCACCCCTCCACTTT. Its translation: CASSIGGTANSPLHF.

V gene TRBV21-1 combines with J gene TRBJ2-7; the table assigns TRBD1, which was not confirmed against the DNA. TRBV21-1 is assigned pseudogene status. The CDR3 runs 15 residues. CDR3: CASSNPTGPPYEQYF. CDR3 sequence (DNA): TGTGCCAGCAGCAACCCCACAGGCCCTCCATACGAGCAGTACTTC.

This sequence joins TRBV6-1 and TRBJ2-7, with 7 bases lining up with TRBD1. The J segment lost 6 bases and the V segment lost 1 base, leaving 9 bases of the junction unmatched. The CDR3 extends over 15 amino acids. Germline V gene sequence: CDR1 MNHNS, CDR2 SASEGT. The DNA for the CDR3 is TGTGCCAGCAGTGAAGTGACAGGGAAGGTTTCCGAGCAGTACTTC. The encoded protein is CASSEVTGKVSEQYF.

This rearrangement joins TRBV3-1 (or the pseudogene TRBV3-2) to TRBJ2-4; 12 bases match TRBD2. Germline V gene data show CDR1 as LGHDT and CDR2 as YNNKEL (reference sequence). The J segment lost 2 bases and the V segment lost 4 bases, leaving 3 bases of the junction unmatched. The CDR3 runs to 16 residues. This CDR3 is CASSLTSGRTKNIQYF. In nucleotides, the CDR3 is TGTGCCAGCAGCCTAACTAGCGGGAGGACCAAAAACATTCAGTACTTC.

The V call is TRBV18, the J call TRBJ2-1, with 7 bases that match TRBD1. The V and J ends lost 3 bases and 0 bases, in that order; junction bases with no gene match: 2. Germline V lookup: CDR1 KGHSH, CDR2 LQKENI. CDR3 size: 15 residues. The DNA of the CDR3 is TGTGCCAGCTCACCCGGACAGGTCTCCTACAATGAGCAGTTCTTC. Translating gives CASSPGQVSYNEQFF.

V usage is TRBV7-9 and J usage is TRBJ2-7, with a tentative D call TRBD1 (6 bases). This CDR3 region has 17 residues. Trimming shortened V by 2 bases and J by 5 bases, and 22 bases separated the two germline ends. Germline V gene lookup returns CDR1 SEHNR and CDR2 FQNEAQ (reference sequence). This CDR3 reads CASSLSVGGVRLDEQYF. For the CDR3, the DNA is TGTGCCAGCAGCTTAAGCGTTGGGGGCGTTCGGTTGGACGAGCAGTACTTC. The full variable domain, in which reference TRBV7-9 and TRBJ2-7 provide the parts outside the CDR3, is DTGVSQNPRHKITKRGQNVTFRCDPISEHNRLYWYRQTLGQGPEFLTYFQNEAQLEKSRLLSDRFSAERPKGSFSTLEIQRTEQGDSAMYLCASSLSVGGVRLDEQYFGPGTRLTVT.

This chain joins TRBV19 and TRBJ1-6, with 7 bases fitting TRBD1. Germline V gives CDR1 LNHDA, CDR2 SQIVND (reference sequence). This CDR3 contains 14 residues. With V trimmed by 7 bases and J by 8 bases, 8 bases remained unmatched. The CDR3 loop is CASTPGQRDSPLHF. CDR3 DNA: TGTGCCAGTACCCCGGGACAGCGGGATTCACCCCTCCACTTT.

The chain uses TRBV4-3 and TRBJ2-7; maybe TRBD1 (6 bases). V shed 2 bases and J shed 1 base, with 9 bases lying between them. Germline CDR1 LGHNA, CDR2 YSLEER. This CDR3 has 14 amino acids. The CDR3 DNA follows: TGCGCCAGCAGCCAAAGAACAGGGTCCTACGAGCAGTACTTC. Its translation: CASSQRTGSYEQYF.

The V gene is TRBV28, the J gene TRBJ1-4; D might be TRBD1 (5 bases). V lost 5 bases, J lost 7 bases, and 17 bases lay in between. The V gene's germline CDR1 is MDHEN and CDR2 SYDVKM. The CDR3 loop spans 15 amino acids. CDR3 nucleotide sequence: TGTGCCAGCAGTGGGGGGTACATCGGAGGTGAAAAACTGTTTTTT. Residues: CASSGGYIGGEKLFF.

This chain joins TRBV20-1 and TRBJ1-4; the D is unclear. CDR1 DFQATT and CDR2 SNEGSKA come from the germline V gene (reference sequence). The V and J ends lost 3 bases and 7 bases respectively, with 9 bases between them. The CDR3 consists of 12 residues. The CDR3 region is CSASASGEKLFF. CDR3 DNA sequence: TGCAGTGCTAGTGCCTCCGGTGAAAAACTGTTTTTT.

The gene calls are TRBV19 and TRBJ2-3; no clear D gene. The CDR3 runs 13 residues. The V gene lost 9 bases and the J gene lost 6 bases, with 16 bases spanning the gap. The germline CDR1 and CDR2 sequences are LNHDA and SQIVND (reference sequence). The chain's CDR3 is CASNPGVGDTQYF. CDR3 DNA: TGTGCCAGCAACCCTGGAGTAGGTGATACGCAGTATTTT.

A remark on this clone: Germline and junction disagree at one end, which may indicate a read error. The rearrangement uses TRBV13 and TRBJ2-3; D uncertain. Germline-derived CDR1 and CDR2 are PRHDT and FYEKMQ (reference sequence). The CDR3 runs to 13 residues. This CDR3 reads CASSLGDTHTQYF. CDR3 in DNA: TGTGCCAGCAGCTTAGGAGACACACATACGCAGTATTTT.